The next 27 T cell receptor beta chains were all read from a single sample in a study of blood T cell repertoires in COVID-19. Generated by immunoSEQ multiplex PCR, the TCRdb table keeps only in-frame clones and is missing some. The sample has 200,000 to 250,000 clones, about four fifths seen once. Source material: PBMCs or T cells enriched from blood (not recorded which). These receptors came from a woman aged 55-75 years who had recovered from COVID-19.

The rearrangement links TRBV10-2 to TRBJ1-5; D unclear. The germline CDR1 and CDR2 sequences are WSHSY and SAAADI. V was cut by 6 bases and J by 2 bases, with 17 bases left in between. The CDR3 has 16 residues. CDR3 amino acids: CASRDMLARGNQPQHF. CDR3 nucleotide sequence: TGCGCCAGCAGAGACATGCTAGCTAGGGGCAATCAGCCCCAGCATTTT.

V gene TRBV14 combines with J gene TRBJ2-3; no clear D gene. This CDR3 is 11 amino acids long. CDR1 is SGHDN, CDR2 FVKESK, per germline. The V gene lost 6 bases and the J gene lost 8 bases, with 9 bases spanning the gap. In DNA, the CDR3 is TGTGCCAGCAGAGAGAGAGGTACGCAGTATTTT. Encoded protein: CASRERGTQYF.

J is TRBJ2-6 and V is TRBV29-1; D gene uncertain. CDR3 length: 13 amino acids. Trimming stripped 5 bases from V and 0 bases from J, with 5 bases between. The germline gives CDR1 SQVTM, CDR2 ANQGSEA. CDR3 coding DNA: TGCAGCGTTTTAAACTCTGGGGCCAACGTCCTGACTTTC. Amino acids: CSVLNSGANVLTF.

This clone was observed a few times. This chain links TRBV5-1 with TRBJ1-6; D is possibly TRBD1 (6 bases). The CDR3 runs to 15 residues. Germline V gene sequence: CDR1 SGHRS, CDR2 YFSETQ. V shed 0 bases and J shed 8 bases, with 12 bases lying between them. The CDR3 here is CASSLAGGGYSPLHF. The CDR3 DNA follows: TGCGCCAGCAGCTTGGCTGGGGGCGGATATTCACCCCTCCACTTT.

This clone was counted once. The chain links TRBV7-2 to TRBJ2-1, with D maybe TRBD2 (7 bases). CDR3 length equals 17 residues. V was trimmed by 2 bases and J by 13 bases, leaving 27 bases between them. Germline values: CDR1 SGHTA, CDR2 FQGNSA. Written as DNA, the CDR3 is TGTGCCAGCAGCTTATCACAGGGAGGGCATGGCGGGAGTTCTCAGTTCTTC. Amino acid sequence: CASSLSQGGHGGSSQFF. Supplemented by reference TRBV7-2 and TRBJ2-1, the full variable domain reads GAGVSQSPSNKVTEKGKDVELRCDPISGHTALYWYRQSLGQGLEFLIYFQGNSAPDKSGLPSDRFSAERTGGSVSTLTIQRTQQEDSAVYLCASSLSQGGHGGSSQFFGPGTRLTVL.

The chain combines TRBV7-9 with TRBJ1-2; TRBD1 agrees at 10 bases. V gave up 3 bases and J gave up 4 bases; unmatched junction bases: 5. CDR3 size: 15 residues. From germline, CDR1 is SEHNR and CDR2 FQNEAQ (reference sequence). DNA for the CDR3: TGTGCCAGCAGCTTGACAGGGGGCGAAGGCTATGGCTACACCTTC. It encodes CASSLTGGEGYGYTF. Using reference TRBV7-9 and TRBJ1-2 for the parts outside the CDR3, the full variable domain is DTGVSQNPRHKITKRGQNVTFRCDPISEHNRLYWYRQTLGQGPEFLTYFQNEAQLEKSRLLSDRFSAERPKGSFSTLEIQRTEQGDSAMYLCASSLTGGEGYGYTFGSGTRLTVV.

The V and J genes are TRBV2 and TRBJ2-1, with 14 bases lining up with TRBD2. Germline-derived CDR1 and CDR2 are SNHLY and FYNNEI. Trimming removed 6 bases from V and 14 bases from J; junction bases left unmatched: 9. The CDR3 is made up of 14 amino acids. The CDR3 DNA is TGTGCCAGCAGCGTTGGGACTAGCGGGAGTAGGGAGTTCTTC. Translation: CASSVGTSGSREFF.

This chain uses TRBV9 with TRBJ1-3, with TRBD1 matching 11 bases. The V segment lost 0 bases and the J segment 8 bases; nucleotides outside the gene matches: 4. There are 15 residues in the CDR3. Germline CDR1 is SGDLS and CDR2 is YYNGEE. The DNA of the CDR3 is TGTGCCAGCAGCGTAGGGTCGGGACAGGGGGACACCATATATTTT. Protein product: CASSVGSGQGDTIYF.

The genes are TRBV6-1 and TRBJ2-3, with a weak D call TRBD2 (5 bases). Per germline, CDR1 MNHNS and CDR2 SASEGT. The CDR3 is 15 amino acids. Trimming pared 1 base from V and 7 bases from J, leaving 15 bases between. DNA of the CDR3: TGTGCCAGCAGTGAAGGAAGGACTCGAGGAAATACGCAGTATTTT. Translated: CASSEGRTRGNTQYF.

J is TRBJ1-1 and V is TRBV2, with a possible D match to TRBD1 (5 bases). Trimming pared 6 bases from V and 5 bases from J, leaving 16 bases between. The CDR3 contains 14 residues. Germline assignment: CDR1 SNHLY and CDR2 FYNNEI. CDR3 loop: CASRVSNQGTEAFF. DNA of the CDR3: TGTGCCAGCAGGGTTAGTAATCAGGGAACTGAAGCTTTCTTT.

The chain carries TRBV19 and TRBJ1-4, with TRBD1 matching 10 bases. CDR3 length: 14 residues. Trimming removed 3 bases from V and 6 bases from J; junction bases left unmatched: 1. From germline, CDR1 is LNHDA and CDR2 SQIVND (reference sequence). Written as DNA, the CDR3 is TGTGCCAGTAGTATCGGGACAGGGGATGAAAAACTGTTTTTT. Translating it yields CASSIGTGDEKLFF.

The CDR3 DNA reads TGTGCCAGCGCGGTCCGGACAGGGGACAATGAGCAGTTCTTC. Translation: CASAVRTGDNEQFF. The chain combines TRBV2 with TRBJ2-1; 9 positions agree with TRBD1. Germline V gene lookup returns CDR1 SNHLY and CDR2 FYNNEI. This CDR3 spans 14 amino acids. The J segment lost 5 bases and the V segment lost 8 bases, leaving 7 bases of the junction unmatched.

The V call is TRBV7-2, the J call TRBJ1-1; 10 nucleotides line up with TRBD1. Germline CDR1 reads SGHTA; CDR2 reads FQGNSA. V shed 5 bases and J 1 base; nucleotides not matched to a gene: 10. There are 17 residues in the CDR3. The CDR3: CASSAWDRGLKNTEAFF. DNA for the CDR3: TGTGCCAGCAGCGCGTGGGACAGGGGTCTCAAGAACACTGAAGCTTTCTTT.

This rearrangement joins TRBV12-5 to TRBJ2-7; 12 bases map to TRBD2. This CDR3 spans 19 amino acids. CDR1 and CDR2 (germline): LGHNT, FRNRAP. The trim removed 4 bases at V and 0 bases at J, leaving 13 bases unmatched. DNA of the CDR3: TGTGCTAGTGGTTCCGGCCGTTTACTAGCGGGGGGCCACTCCTACGAGCAGTACTTC. It encodes CASGSGRLLAGGHSYEQYF.

The rearrangement joins TRBV27 to TRBJ2-5; 8 bases map to TRBD2. The CDR3 length is 14 residues. The trim removed 4 bases at V and 5 bases at J, leaving 6 bases unmatched. Germline loops: CDR1 MNHEY, CDR2 SMNVEV (reference sequence). The CDR3 region is CASSWTGGGETQYF. The CDR3 DNA reads as TGTGCCAGCAGTTGGACGGGAGGGGGGGAGACCCAGTACTTC.

V gene TRBV11-2 combines with J gene TRBJ1-1; 7 bases align to TRBD1. CDR3 length: 13 residues. The germline gives CDR1 SGHAT, CDR2 FQNNGV. After removal of 5 bases from V and 5 bases from J, the junction contained 5 bases not matched to a gene. The CDR3 sequence is CASSPQGVTEAFF. CDR3 nucleotides: TGTGCCAGCAGCCCTCAGGGGGTGACTGAAGCTTTCTTT.

This sequence joins TRBV9 and TRBJ2-3; no reliable D call. Germline CDR1 and CDR2: SGDLS and YYNGEE. Deletions cut 0 bases from V and 4 bases from J, with 9 bases between. This CDR3 contains 14 residues. Written as DNA, the CDR3 is TGTGCCAGCAGCGTAGGTATACGCGCAGATACGCAGTATTTT. The encoded protein is CASSVGIRADTQYF.

V usage is TRBV11-3 and J usage is TRBJ2-1, with 11 nucleotides matching TRBD1. This CDR3 spans 17 amino acids. Looked up from germline, CDR1 is SGHNT and CDR2 is YENEEA. V shed 0 bases and J 5 bases; nucleotides not matched to a gene: 6. The CDR3 spells CASSLDPGQGVHNEQFF. The DNA of the CDR3 is TGTGCCAGCAGCTTAGATCCGGGACAGGGGGTTCACAATGAGCAGTTCTTC.

The chain recombines TRBV4-2 with TRBJ2-6; D is unresolved. CDR1 is LGHNA and CDR2 is YNFKEQ in the germline V gene. This CDR3 has 17 residues. V gave up 1 base and J gave up 0 bases, with 10 bases separating them. The CDR3 nucleotides read TGTGCCAGCAGCCAAGGCCCTGTCAGCTCTGGGGCCAACGTCCTGACTTTC. It codes for CASSQGPVSSGANVLTF.

This sequence joins TRBV7-3 and TRBJ2-7, with TRBD2 as a possible D gene (5 bases). The V end was cut by 3 bases, the J end by 0 bases, with 9 bases between. There are 14 residues in the CDR3. Germline assignment: CDR1 SGHTA and CDR2 FQGTGA. In DNA, the CDR3 is TGTGCCAGCAGCTTTTCCGGGGTCTCCTACGAGCAGTACTTC. This translates into CASSFSGVSYEQYF.

The rearrangement links TRBV7-3 to TRBJ2-5; 11 bases fit TRBD2. Per germline, CDR1 SGHTA and CDR2 FQGTGA. V was clipped by 2 bases and J by 4 bases; unmatched bases: 3. The CDR3 runs to 15 residues. The CDR3 loop is CASSLGSGGAETQYF. The CDR3 bases are TGTGCCAGCAGCTTAGGTAGCGGGGGGGCAGAGACCCAGTACTTC.

This clone was seen a few times. DNA of the CDR3: TGTGCCAGCAGCGCGGGACAGGGGGTAAACACCATATATTTT. It translates to CASSAGQGVNTIYF. The chain combines TRBV7-8 with TRBJ1-3, with 11 bases aligning to TRBD1. Germline V gives CDR1 SGHVS, CDR2 FQNEAQ. The CDR3 is made up of 14 amino acids. Trimming removed 5 bases from V and 6 bases from J; junction bases left unmatched: 3.

The J gene is TRBJ2-1, the V gene TRBV18; 8 bases are a match to TRBD1. The germline V gene encodes CDR1 KGHSH and CDR2 LQKENI. This CDR3 is 17 amino acids long. V shed 4 bases, J shed 7 bases, and the junction held 15 bases outside the gene matches. The CDR3 loop is CASSRERQGRFLNEQFF. The CDR3 region has the DNA TGTGCCAGCTCACGGGAAAGACAGGGGAGATTCCTTAATGAGCAGTTCTTC.

This chain connects TRBV5-5 to TRBJ2-4, with TRBD1 matching 8 bases. The CDR3 covers 15 residues. V gave up 5 bases and J gave up 2 bases; unmatched junction bases: 6. Germline CDR1 is SGHKS and CDR2 is YYEKEE (reference sequence). The CDR3 region is CASRLDRVTKNIQYF. The CDR3 coding sequence is TGTGCCAGCAGACTGGACAGGGTAACCAAAAACATTCAGTACTTC.

V and J are TRBV4-1 and TRBJ1-1; D perhaps matches TRBD1 (6 bases). CDR3 length: 15 residues. The germline V gene encodes CDR1 MGHRA and CDR2 YSYEKL. V lost 0 bases, J lost 4 bases, and 12 bases lay in between. CDR3 DNA: TGCGCCAGCAGCCAAGAGGTACAGGGCGGCACTGAAGCTTTCTTT. This encodes CASSQEVQGGTEAFF.

The chain's CDR3 is CASSQWDRGRPNEKLFF. CDR3 coding DNA: TGTGCCAGCAGCCAATGGGACAGGGGGCGTCCTAATGAAAAACTGTTTTTT. This chain uses TRBV4-2 with TRBJ1-4, with TRBD1 identical over 12 bases. Germline CDR1 and CDR2: LGHNA and YNFKEQ. V lost 2 bases, J lost 3 bases, and 4 bases stayed unmatched. The CDR3 is 17 amino acids.

The V gene is TRBV19, the J gene TRBJ2-1; TRBD1 agrees at 7 bases. The CDR3 consists of 13 residues. V lost 6 bases and J lost 9; bases outside the gene matches: 8. Germline values: CDR1 LNHDA, CDR2 SQIVND (reference sequence). CDR3 nucleotide sequence: TGTGCCAGTAGCCGAGGACAGGCCGGTGAGCAGTTCTTC. Translating gives CASSRGQAGEQFF.